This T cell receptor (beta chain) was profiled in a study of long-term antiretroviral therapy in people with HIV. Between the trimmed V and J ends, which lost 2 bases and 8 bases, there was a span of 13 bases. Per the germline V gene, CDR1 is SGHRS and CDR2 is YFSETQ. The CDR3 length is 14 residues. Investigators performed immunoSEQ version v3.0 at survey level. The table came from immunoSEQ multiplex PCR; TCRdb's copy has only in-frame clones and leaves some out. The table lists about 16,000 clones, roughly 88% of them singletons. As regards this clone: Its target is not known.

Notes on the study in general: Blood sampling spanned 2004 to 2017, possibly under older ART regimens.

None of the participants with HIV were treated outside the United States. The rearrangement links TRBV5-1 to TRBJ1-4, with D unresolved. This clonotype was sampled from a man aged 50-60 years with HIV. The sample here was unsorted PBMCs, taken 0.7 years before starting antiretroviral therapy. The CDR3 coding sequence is TGCGCCAGCAGCTTAACTGACACGGCGGAAAAACTGTTTTTT. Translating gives CASSLTDTAEKLFF.